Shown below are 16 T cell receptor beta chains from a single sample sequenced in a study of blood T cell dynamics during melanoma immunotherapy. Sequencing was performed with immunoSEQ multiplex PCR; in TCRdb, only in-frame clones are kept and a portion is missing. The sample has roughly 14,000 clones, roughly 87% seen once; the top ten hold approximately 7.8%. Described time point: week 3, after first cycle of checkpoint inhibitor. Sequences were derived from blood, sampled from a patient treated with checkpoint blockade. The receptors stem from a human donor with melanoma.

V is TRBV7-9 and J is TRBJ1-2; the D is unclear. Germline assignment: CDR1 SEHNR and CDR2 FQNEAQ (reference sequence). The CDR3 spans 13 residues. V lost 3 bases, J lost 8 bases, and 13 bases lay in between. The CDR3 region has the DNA TGTGCCAGCAGCTTCCAGGACCTTAGGGGCTACACCTTC. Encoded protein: CASSFQDLRGYTF.

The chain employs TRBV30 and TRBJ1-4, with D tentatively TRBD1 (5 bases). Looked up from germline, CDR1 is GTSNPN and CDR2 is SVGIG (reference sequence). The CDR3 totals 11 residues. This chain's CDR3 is CAHGGVEKLFF. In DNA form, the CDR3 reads TGTGCTCACGGAGGGGTTGAAAAACTGTTTTTT.

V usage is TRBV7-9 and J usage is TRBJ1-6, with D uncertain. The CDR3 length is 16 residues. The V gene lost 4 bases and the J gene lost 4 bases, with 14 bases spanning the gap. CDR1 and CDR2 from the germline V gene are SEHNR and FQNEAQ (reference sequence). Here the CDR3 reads CASSSGSGRYNSPLHF. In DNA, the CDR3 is TGTGCCAGCAGCTCCGGGTCAGGACGATATAATTCACCCCTCCACTTT.

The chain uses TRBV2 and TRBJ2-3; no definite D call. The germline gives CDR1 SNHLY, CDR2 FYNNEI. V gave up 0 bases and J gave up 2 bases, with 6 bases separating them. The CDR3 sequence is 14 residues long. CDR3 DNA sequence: TGTGCCAGCAGTGAAGCGCTGCCCACAGATACGCAGTATTTT. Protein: CASSEALPTDTQYF. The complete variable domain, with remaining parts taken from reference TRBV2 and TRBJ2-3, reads EPEVTQTPSHQVTQMGQEVILRCVPISNHLYFYWYRQILGQKVEFLVSFYNNEISEKSEIFDDQFSVERPDGSNFTLKIRSTKLEDSAMYFCASSEALPTDTQYFGPGTRLTVL.

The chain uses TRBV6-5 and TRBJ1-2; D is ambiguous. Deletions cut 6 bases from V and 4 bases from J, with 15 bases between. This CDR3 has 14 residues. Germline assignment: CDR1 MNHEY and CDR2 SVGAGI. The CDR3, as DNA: TGTGCCAGCAGCCAGGACGGTCCCACCTATGGCTACACCTTC. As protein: CASSQDGPTYGYTF.

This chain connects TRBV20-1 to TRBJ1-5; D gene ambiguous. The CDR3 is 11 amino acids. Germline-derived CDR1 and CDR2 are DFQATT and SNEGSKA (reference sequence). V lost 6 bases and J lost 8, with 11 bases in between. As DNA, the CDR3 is TGCAGTGCCACGGGTGGGGAGCCCCAGCATTTT. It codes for CSATGGEPQHF.

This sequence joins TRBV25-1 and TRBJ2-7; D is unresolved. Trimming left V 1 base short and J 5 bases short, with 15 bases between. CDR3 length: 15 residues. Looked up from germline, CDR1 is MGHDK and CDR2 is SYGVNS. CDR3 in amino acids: CASSESPPTGDEQYF. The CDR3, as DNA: TGTGCCAGCAGTGAATCCCCCCCCACGGGTGACGAGCAGTACTTC.

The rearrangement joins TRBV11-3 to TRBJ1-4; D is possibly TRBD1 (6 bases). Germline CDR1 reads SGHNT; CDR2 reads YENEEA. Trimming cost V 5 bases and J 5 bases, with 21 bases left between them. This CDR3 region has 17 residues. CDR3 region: CASSQQGPGHGNEKLFF. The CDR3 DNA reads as TGTGCCAGCAGCCAACAAGGCCCGGGACACGGAAATGAAAAACTGTTTTTT.

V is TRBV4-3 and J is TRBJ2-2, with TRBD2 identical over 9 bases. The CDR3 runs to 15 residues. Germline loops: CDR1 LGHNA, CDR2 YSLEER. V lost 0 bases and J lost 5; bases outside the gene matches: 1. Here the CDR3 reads CASSQDSGRTGELFF. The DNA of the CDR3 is TGCGCCAGCAGCCAAGACAGCGGGAGGACCGGGGAGCTGTTTTTT.

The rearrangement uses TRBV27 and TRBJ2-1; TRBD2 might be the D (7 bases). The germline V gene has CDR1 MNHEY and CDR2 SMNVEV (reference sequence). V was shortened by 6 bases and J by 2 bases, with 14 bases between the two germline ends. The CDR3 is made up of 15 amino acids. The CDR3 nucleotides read TGTGCCAGCAGCCTAGGGGGGGCAGCCTACAATGAGCAGTTCTTC. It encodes CASSLGGAAYNEQFF.

The CDR3 nucleotides are TGTGCCAGCGGTGAGTTACGGGGCGTCGATGGCTACACCTTC. Its protein is CASGELRGVDGYTF. V gene TRBV9 combines with J gene TRBJ1-2; D perhaps matches TRBD1 (5 bases). The V end lost 7 bases, the J end lost 6 bases, and 19 bases lay between the germline ends. The CDR3 length is 14 residues. Per germline, CDR1 SGDLS and CDR2 YYNGEE.

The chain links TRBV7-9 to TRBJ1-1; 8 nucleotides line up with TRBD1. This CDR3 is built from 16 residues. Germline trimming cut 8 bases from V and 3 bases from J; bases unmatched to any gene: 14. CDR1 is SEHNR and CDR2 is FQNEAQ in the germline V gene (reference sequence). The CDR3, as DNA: TGTGCCAGCCGCAGGTCGAGCTTACAGGGGGACACTGAAGCTTTCTTT. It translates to CASRRSSLQGDTEAFF. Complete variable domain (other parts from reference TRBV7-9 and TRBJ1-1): DTGVSQNPRHKITKRGQNVTFRCDPISEHNRLYWYRQTLGQGPEFLTYFQNEAQLEKSRLLSDRFSAERPKGSFSTLEIQRTEQGDSAMYLCASRRSSLQGDTEAFFGQGTRLTVV.

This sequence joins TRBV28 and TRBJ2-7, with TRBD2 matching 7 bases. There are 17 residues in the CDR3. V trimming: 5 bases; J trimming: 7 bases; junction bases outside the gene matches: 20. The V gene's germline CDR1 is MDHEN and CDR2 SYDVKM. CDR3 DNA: TGTGCCAGCAGTCAGTACAGCCGGCGGGAGAACCCTTGGGAGCAGTACTTC. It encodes CASSQYSRRENPWEQYF.

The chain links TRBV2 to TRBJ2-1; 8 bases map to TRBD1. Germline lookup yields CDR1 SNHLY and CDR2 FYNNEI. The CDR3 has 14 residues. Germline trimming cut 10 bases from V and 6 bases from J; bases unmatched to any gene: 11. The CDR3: CATRGQGVGNEQFF. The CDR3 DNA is TGTGCCACCCGTGGACAGGGTGTGGGCAATGAGCAGTTCTTC.

Here the CDR3 DNA reads TGTGCCAGCAGCTTGGACAGGGCGGAAAAACTGTTTTTT. This gives the protein CASSLDRAEKLFF. The V call is TRBV7-2, the J call TRBJ1-4; 8 nucleotides match TRBD1. The CDR3 spans 13 residues. V lost 3 bases to trimming and J lost 8 bases; unmatched junction nucleotides: 2. Germline V gives CDR1 SGHTA, CDR2 FQGNSA.

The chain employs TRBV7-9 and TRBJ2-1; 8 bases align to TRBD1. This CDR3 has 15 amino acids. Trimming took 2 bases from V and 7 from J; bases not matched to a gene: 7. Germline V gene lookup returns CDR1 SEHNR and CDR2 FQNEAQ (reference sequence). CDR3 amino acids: CASSLSQGARNEQFF. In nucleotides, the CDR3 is TGTGCCAGCAGCTTAAGTCAGGGGGCGCGTAATGAGCAGTTCTTC. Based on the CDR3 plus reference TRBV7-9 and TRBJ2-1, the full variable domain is DTGVSQNPRHKITKRGQNVTFRCDPISEHNRLYWYRQTLGQGPEFLTYFQNEAQLEKSRLLSDRFSAERPKGSFSTLEIQRTEQGDSAMYLCASSLSQGARNEQFFGPGTRLTVL.